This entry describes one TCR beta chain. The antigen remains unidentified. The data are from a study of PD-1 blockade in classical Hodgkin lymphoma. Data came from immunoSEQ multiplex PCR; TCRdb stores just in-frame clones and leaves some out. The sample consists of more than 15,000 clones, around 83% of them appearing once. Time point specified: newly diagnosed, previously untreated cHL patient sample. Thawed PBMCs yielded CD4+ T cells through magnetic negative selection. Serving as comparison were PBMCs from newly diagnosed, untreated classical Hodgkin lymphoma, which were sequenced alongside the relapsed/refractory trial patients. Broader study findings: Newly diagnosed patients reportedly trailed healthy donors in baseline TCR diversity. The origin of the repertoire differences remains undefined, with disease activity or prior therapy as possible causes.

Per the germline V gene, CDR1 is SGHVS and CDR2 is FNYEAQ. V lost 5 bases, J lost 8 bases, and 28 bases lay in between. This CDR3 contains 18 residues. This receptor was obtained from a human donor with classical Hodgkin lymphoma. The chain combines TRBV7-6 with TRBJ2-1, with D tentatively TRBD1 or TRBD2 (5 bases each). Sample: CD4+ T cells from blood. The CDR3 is CASSPGFISGTPAYEQFF. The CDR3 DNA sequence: TGTGCCAGCAGCCCCGGGTTTATCTCCGGGACCCCCGCTTATGAGCAGTTCTTC.